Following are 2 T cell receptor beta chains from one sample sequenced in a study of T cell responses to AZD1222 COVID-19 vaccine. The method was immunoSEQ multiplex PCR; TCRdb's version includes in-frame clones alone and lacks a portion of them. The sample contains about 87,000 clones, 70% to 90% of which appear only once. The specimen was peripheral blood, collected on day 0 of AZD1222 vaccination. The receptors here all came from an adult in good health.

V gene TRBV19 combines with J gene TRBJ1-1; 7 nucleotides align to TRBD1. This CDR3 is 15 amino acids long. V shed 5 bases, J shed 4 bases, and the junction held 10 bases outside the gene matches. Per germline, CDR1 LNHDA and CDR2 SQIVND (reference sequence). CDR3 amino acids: CASSLGQAAGTEAFF. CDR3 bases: TGTGCCAGTAGTCTAGGACAGGCCGCGGGCACTGAAGCTTTCTTT.

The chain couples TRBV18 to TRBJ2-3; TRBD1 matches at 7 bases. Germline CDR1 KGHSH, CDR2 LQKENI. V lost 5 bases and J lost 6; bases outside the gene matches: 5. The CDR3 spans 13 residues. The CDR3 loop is CASSVTRGDTQYF. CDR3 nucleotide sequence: TGTGCCAGCTCAGTTACCAGGGGGGATACGCAGTATTTT.